These 23 T cell receptor beta chains were sequenced from one sample in a study of cytomegalovirus exposure and HLA in healthy donors. Vbeta (60) and Jbeta (13) primers were used in the PCR. Assay: immunoSEQ multiplex PCR; the TCRdb copy retains only in-frame clones and omits some. The sample features tens of thousands of clones, with around 4% in its top ten. Sequencing was carried out using PBMCs. The source of these receptors is a young man in good health and CMV-seropositive.

V usage is TRBV9 and J usage is TRBJ2-3; 9 positions match TRBD2. Trimming at V came to 1 base and at J to 5 bases, leaving 11 bases not matched to a gene. This CDR3 region has 17 residues. Germline V gene data show CDR1 as SGDLS and CDR2 as YYNGEE. CDR3 in DNA: TGTGCCAGCAGCGTACTTAGCGGGGGTTCAACTGGAGATACGCAGTATTTT. Protein: CASSVLSGGSTGDTQYF.

This rearrangement joins TRBV6-6 to TRBJ1-2, with 7 bases matching TRBD1. In germline, CDR1 is MNHNY, CDR2 SVGAGI (reference sequence). CDR3 length equals 15 residues. The trim removed 6 bases at V and 0 bases at J, leaving 7 bases unmatched. The CDR3 spells CASSLGQAANYGYTF. The CDR3 coding sequence is TGTGCCAGCAGCCTAGGACAGGCAGCTAACTATGGCTACACCTTC.

The chain has TRBV28 and TRBJ2-2; D remains ambiguous. Germline V gene data show CDR1 as MDHEN and CDR2 as SYDVKM. The germline V and J ends were trimmed by 8 bases and 2 bases, with 21 bases remaining between them. The CDR3 length is 17 residues. The chain's CDR3 is CASLPHWADLNTGELFF. For the CDR3, the DNA is TGTGCCAGCTTACCCCACTGGGCTGATTTAAACACCGGGGAGCTGTTTTTT.

This chain joins TRBV5-1 and TRBJ1-2, with D possibly TRBD1 on 5 matching bases. V lost 1 base and J 4 bases, leaving 11 bases between the germline ends. The CDR3 is 14 residues long. The V gene's germline CDR1 is SGHRS and CDR2 YFSETQ. The CDR3 reads CASSLSQGGYGYTF. The CDR3 DNA follows: TGCGCCAGCAGCTTGTCCCAGGGCGGCTATGGCTACACCTTC.

This sequence joins TRBV7-2 and TRBJ2-5; 10 bases line up with TRBD1. Germline V gene sequence: CDR1 SGHTA, CDR2 FQGNSA. The junction had 2 bases not matched to a gene; V was cut back by 6 bases and J by 4 bases. The CDR3 runs to 13 residues. The CDR3 DNA reads as TGTGCCAGCAGGACAGGGGGCGCAGAGACCCAGTACTTC. This codes for CASRTGGAETQYF.

In the case of this clone: This specimen includes other DNA sequences encoding the same CDR3. The chain uses TRBV5-1 and TRBJ2-7, with no clear D. V gave up 0 bases and J gave up 3 bases, with 10 bases separating them. The germline V gene has CDR1 SGHRS and CDR2 YFSETQ. The CDR3 spans 14 residues. The CDR3 is CASSLEQINYEQYF. Written as DNA, the CDR3 is TGCGCCAGCAGCTTGGAACAGATCAACTACGAGCAGTACTTC.

About this clone: One junction end does not reproduce the germline sequence, and a read error may be involved. The chain uses TRBV13 and TRBJ2-7, with no clear D. From germline, CDR1 is PRHDT and CDR2 FYEKMQ (reference sequence). This CDR3 is built from 12 residues. The CDR3 protein is CASSLPSHEQYF. The CDR3 DNA reads as TGTGCCAGCAGCCTCCCCTCCCACGAGCAGTACTTC.

The chain recombines TRBV11-2 with TRBJ1-1; the match to TRBD1 covers 7 bases. J lost 5 bases, V lost 5 bases, and 5 bases had no gene match. CDR3 length: 13 residues. Per the germline V gene, CDR1 is SGHAT and CDR2 is FQNNGV. The chain's CDR3 is CASSPQGGTEAFF. The CDR3 coding sequence is TGTGCCAGCAGCCCCCAGGGGGGAACTGAAGCTTTCTTT. The whole variable domain, remainder taken from reference TRBV11-2 and TRBJ1-1, is EAGVAQSPRYKIIEKRQSVAFWCNPISGHATLYWYQQILGQGPKLLIQFQNNGVVDDSQLPKDRFSAERLKGVDSTLKIQPAKLEDSAVYLCASSPQGGTEAFFGQGTRLTVV.

The chain combines TRBV28 with TRBJ1-2; 8 bases are a match to TRBD1. The V gene end was trimmed by 6 bases and the J gene end by 9 bases; junction bases not matched to a gene: 15. The length of the CDR3 is 15 residues. Germline V gives CDR1 MDHEN, CDR2 SYDVKM. The chain's CDR3 is CASSDRQGTLFSYTF. CDR3 nucleotide sequence: TGTGCCAGCAGCGATCGACAGGGGACTCTATTTAGCTACACCTTC.

The chain carries TRBV18 and TRBJ2-5, with 10 bases that match TRBD1. Trimming at V came to 2 bases and at J to 3 bases, leaving 0 bases not matched to a gene. The CDR3 is 14 residues long. Germline V lookup: CDR1 KGHSH, CDR2 LQKENI. CDR3 protein: CASSPGTGEETQYF. CDR3 in DNA: TGTGCCAGCTCACCAGGGACAGGGGAAGAGACCCAGTACTTC.

This sequence joins TRBV28 and TRBJ1-5, with 9 bases that match TRBD1. The CDR3 is 14 amino acids. The V gene end was trimmed by 5 bases and the J gene end by 7 bases; junction bases not matched to a gene: 6. Looked up from germline, CDR1 is MDHEN and CDR2 is SYDVKM. CDR3 sequence: CASSTQGARQPQHF. In DNA, the CDR3 is TGTGCCAGCAGTACACAGGGGGCAAGGCAGCCCCAGCATTTT.

The chain recombines TRBV19 with TRBJ1-4, with 8 positions matching TRBD1. Germline V gene data show CDR1 as LNHDA and CDR2 as SQIVND (reference sequence). CDR3 length: 18 residues. V was clipped by 7 bases and J by 3 bases; unmatched bases: 16. The CDR3 spells CASTRTGKLMAANEKLFF. The CDR3 DNA follows: TGTGCCAGTACCCGGACAGGGAAGTTAATGGCGGCTAATGAAAAACTGTTTTTT.

The gene calls are TRBV18 and TRBJ2-7; D is unresolved. Germline V gene lookup returns CDR1 KGHSH and CDR2 LQKENI. Trimming took off 3 bases at V and 6 bases at J, with 9 bases between the two ends. The CDR3 covers 12 residues. The DNA of the CDR3 is TGTGCCAGCTCACCGGAGTCACGCGAGCAGTACTTC. Its protein product is CASSPESREQYF.

The V and J genes are TRBV7-9 and TRBJ2-1, with D perhaps TRBD2 (6 bases). The germline gives CDR1 SEHNR, CDR2 FQNEAQ (reference sequence). The V end lost 2 bases, the J end lost 7 bases, and 18 bases lay between the germline ends. The CDR3 runs to 16 residues. For the CDR3, the DNA is TGTGCCAGCAGCTTACTACGAGAACTAGCAATGAATGAGCAGTTCTTC. The encoded protein is CASSLLRELAMNEQFF.

The chain joins TRBV6-6 to TRBJ2-1; TRBD1 matches at 7 bases. Germline V gives CDR1 MNHNY, CDR2 SVGAGI (reference sequence). V was clipped by 9 bases and J by 3 bases; unmatched bases: 5. The CDR3 has 13 residues. CDR3 region: CASRAGGYNEQFF. The CDR3 DNA reads as TGTGCCAGTCGGGCAGGGGGCTACAATGAGCAGTTCTTC.

This rearrangement joins TRBV19 to TRBJ1-1; the D gene is possibly TRBD1 (6 bases). The CDR3 is 11 amino acids. Trimming cost V 6 bases and J 4 bases, with 6 bases left between them. Germline V CDR1 and CDR2: LNHDA, SQIVND (reference sequence). The CDR3 bases are TGTGCCAGTAGACAGGGCACTGAAGCTTTCTTT. The encoded protein is CASRQGTEAFF.

V usage is TRBV19 and J usage is TRBJ2-1; 14 bases align to TRBD2. CDR1 is LNHDA, CDR2 SQIVND, per germline (reference sequence). The CDR3 length is 15 residues. V trimming: 5 bases; J trimming: 7 bases; junction bases outside the gene matches: 4. The CDR3, as DNA: TGTGCCAGTAGTGGACTAGCGGGAGGAGAGAATGAGCAGTTCTTC. Residues: CASSGLAGGENEQFF.

V and J are TRBV5-4 and TRBJ1-2, with D tentatively TRBD1 (6 bases). The germline V and J ends were trimmed by 4 bases and 3 bases, with 13 bases remaining between them. This CDR3 spans 14 amino acids. CDR1 and CDR2 (germline): SGHNT, YYREEE (reference sequence). CDR3 loop: CASSPKDSDYGYTF. CDR3 in DNA: TGTGCCAGCAGCCCAAAGGACAGCGACTATGGCTACACCTTC.

V usage is TRBV7-9 and J usage is TRBJ2-7, with 8 bases lining up with TRBD1. The CDR3 length is 14 residues. The germline gives CDR1 SEHNR, CDR2 FQNEAQ (reference sequence). V trimming: 4 bases; J trimming: 4 bases; junction bases outside the gene matches: 6. The CDR3 DNA reads TGTGCCAGCAGCTCACGGACAGGGCGGTACGAGCAGTACTTC. It translates to CASSSRTGRYEQYF.

V usage is TRBV9 and J usage is TRBJ1-2; 8 positions match TRBD1. The junction had 5 bases not matched to a gene; V was cut back by 3 bases and J by 4 bases. The V gene's germline CDR1 is SGDLS and CDR2 YYNGEE. The CDR3 runs 14 residues. Here the CDR3 DNA reads TGTGCCAGCAGCGGATGGACAGGGAGCTATGGCTACACCTTC. Residues: CASSGWTGSYGYTF.

This chain connects TRBV11-2 to TRBJ2-3; TRBD2 agrees at 11 bases. Looked up from germline, CDR1 is SGHAT and CDR2 is FQNNGV. The CDR3 extends over 17 amino acids. Trimming removed 3 bases from V and 2 bases from J; junction bases left unmatched: 7. CDR3 nucleotides: TGTGCCAGCAGCTTCACCCGACTAGCGGGACTCACAGATACGCAGTATTTT. Encoded protein: CASSFTRLAGLTDTQYF.

The chain joins TRBV27 to TRBJ2-2; 10 nucleotides align to TRBD1. V gave up 6 bases and J gave up 5 bases; unmatched junction bases: 3. The CDR3 contains 14 residues. CDR1 is MNHEY, CDR2 SMNVEV, per germline (reference sequence). CDR3 nucleotides: TGTGCCAGCAGGTGGACAGGGGGGACCGGGGAGCTGTTTTTT. This encodes CASRWTGGTGELFF.

The chain links TRBV13 to TRBJ2-7; 13 bases agree with TRBD2. The germline gives CDR1 PRHDT, CDR2 FYEKMQ (reference sequence). Trimming removed 5 bases from V and 2 bases from J; junction bases left unmatched: 3. CDR3 size: 15 residues. In DNA form, the CDR3 reads TGTGCCAGCAGCAAGGGACTAGCGGGGACCTACGAGCAGTACTTC. Translating gives CASSKGLAGTYEQYF.